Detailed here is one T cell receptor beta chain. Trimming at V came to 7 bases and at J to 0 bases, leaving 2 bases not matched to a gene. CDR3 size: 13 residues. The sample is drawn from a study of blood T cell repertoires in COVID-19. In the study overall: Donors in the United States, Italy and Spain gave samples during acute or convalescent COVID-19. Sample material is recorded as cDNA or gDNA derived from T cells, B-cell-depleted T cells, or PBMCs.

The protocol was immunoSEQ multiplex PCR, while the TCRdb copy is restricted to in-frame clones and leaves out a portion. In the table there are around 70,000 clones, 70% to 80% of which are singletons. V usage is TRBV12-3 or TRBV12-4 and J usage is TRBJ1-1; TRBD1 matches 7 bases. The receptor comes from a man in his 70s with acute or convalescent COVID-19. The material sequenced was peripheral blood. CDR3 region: CASNRGLNTEAFF. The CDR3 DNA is TGTGCCAGCAACAGGGGCTTGAACACTGAAGCTTTCTTT.